The clone carrying this TCR beta chain was seen only a few times. Using immunoSEQ multiplex PCR, the repertoire was profiled, and TCRdb retains in-frame clones only, with some absent. The repertoire holds roughly 14,000 clones, with less than 75% as singletons. The CDR3 is 14 residues long. CDR1 and CDR2 from the germline V gene are SGHNT and YENEEA. Trimming removed 5 bases from V and 3 bases from J, with 13 bases in between. The sample belongs to a study of neoadjuvant anti-PD-1 for oral cavity cancer. This clonotype originated in a person between 35 and 79 years old with oral cavity squamous cell carcinoma. The source material was PBMCs, sampled before nivolumab (anti-PD-1) treatment. The rearrangement uses TRBV11-3 and TRBJ2-5; D is possibly TRBD2 (5 bases). The CDR3 DNA reads as TGTGCCAGCAGCGTAGGCGGGCCCGAAGAGACCCAGTACTTC. It is translated as CASSVGGPEETQYF.